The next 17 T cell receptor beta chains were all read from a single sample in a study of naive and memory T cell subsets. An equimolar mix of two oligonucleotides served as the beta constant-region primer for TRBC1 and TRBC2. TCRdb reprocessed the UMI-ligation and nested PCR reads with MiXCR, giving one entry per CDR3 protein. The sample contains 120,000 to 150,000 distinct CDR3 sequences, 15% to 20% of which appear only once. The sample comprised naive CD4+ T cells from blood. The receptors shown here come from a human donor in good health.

The CDR3 DNA is TGCAGTGCTCCCGGGACGCATAAAAACATTCAGTACTTC. Protein: CSAPGTHKNIQYF. The rearrangement joins TRBV20-1 to TRBJ2-4; TRBD1 or TRBD2 may be the D gene (5 bases each). This CDR3 has 13 amino acids. Trimming pared 5 bases from V and 4 bases from J, leaving 12 bases between. CDR1 is DFQATT, CDR2 SNEGSKA, per germline (reference sequence).

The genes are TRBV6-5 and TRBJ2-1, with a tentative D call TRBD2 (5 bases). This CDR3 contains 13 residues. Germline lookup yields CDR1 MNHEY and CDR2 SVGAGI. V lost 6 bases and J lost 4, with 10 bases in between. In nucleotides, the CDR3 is TGTGCCAGCAGCCTCACTAGATACAATGAGCAGTTCTTC. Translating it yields CASSLTRYNEQFF.

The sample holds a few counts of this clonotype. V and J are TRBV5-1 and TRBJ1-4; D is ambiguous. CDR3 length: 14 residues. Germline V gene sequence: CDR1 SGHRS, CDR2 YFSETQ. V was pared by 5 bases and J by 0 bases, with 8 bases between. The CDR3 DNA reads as TGCGCCAGCAGGAGACAAGCAACTAATGAAAAACTGTTTTTT. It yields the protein CASRRQATNEKLFF.

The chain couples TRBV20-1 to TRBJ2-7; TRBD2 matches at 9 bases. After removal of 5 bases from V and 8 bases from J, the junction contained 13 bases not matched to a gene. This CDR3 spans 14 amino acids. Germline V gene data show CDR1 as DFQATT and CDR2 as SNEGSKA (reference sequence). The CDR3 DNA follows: TGCAGTGCTCCCCCGTTGGTAGCGGGAGATCAGCAGTACTTC. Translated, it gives CSAPPLVAGDQQYF.

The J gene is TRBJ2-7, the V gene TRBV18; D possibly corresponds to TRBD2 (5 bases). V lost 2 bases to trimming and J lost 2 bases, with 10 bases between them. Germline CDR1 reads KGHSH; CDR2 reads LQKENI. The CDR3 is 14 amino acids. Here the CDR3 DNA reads TGTGCCAGCTCACCAGAGGGTTCGGCCTACGAGCAGTACTTC. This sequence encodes CASSPEGSAYEQYF.

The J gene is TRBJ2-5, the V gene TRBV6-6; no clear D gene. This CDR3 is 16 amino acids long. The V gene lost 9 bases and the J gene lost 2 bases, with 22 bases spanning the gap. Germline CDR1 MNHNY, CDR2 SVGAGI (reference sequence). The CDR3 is CASYEHGLQEQETQYF. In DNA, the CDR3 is TGTGCCAGTTACGAACATGGGCTTCAGGAGCAAGAGACCCAGTACTTC.

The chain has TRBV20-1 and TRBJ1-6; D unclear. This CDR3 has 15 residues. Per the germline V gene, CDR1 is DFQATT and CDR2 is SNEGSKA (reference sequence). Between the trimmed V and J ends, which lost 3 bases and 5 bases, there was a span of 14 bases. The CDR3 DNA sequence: TGCAGTGCTAGTTTTCCGGGGAGGAATAATTCACCCCTCCACTTT. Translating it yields CSASFPGRNNSPLHF.

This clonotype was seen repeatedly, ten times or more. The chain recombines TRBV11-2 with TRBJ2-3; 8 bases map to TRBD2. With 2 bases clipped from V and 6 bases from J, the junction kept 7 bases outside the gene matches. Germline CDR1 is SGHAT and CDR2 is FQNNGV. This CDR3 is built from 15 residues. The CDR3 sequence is CASSLSSGGPDTQYF. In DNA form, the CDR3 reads TGTGCCAGCAGCTTAAGCTCGGGAGGGCCGGATACGCAGTATTTT.

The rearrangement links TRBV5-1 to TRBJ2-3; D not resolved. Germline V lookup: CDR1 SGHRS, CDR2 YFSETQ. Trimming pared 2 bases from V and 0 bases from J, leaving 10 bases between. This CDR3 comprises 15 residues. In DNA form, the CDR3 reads TGCGCCAGCAGCTTTTTACCCGGGAGCACAGATACGCAGTATTTT. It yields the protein CASSFLPGSTDTQYF. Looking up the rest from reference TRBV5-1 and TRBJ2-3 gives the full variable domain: KAGVTQTPRYLIKTRGQQVTLSCSPISGHRSVSWYQQTPGQGLQFLFEYFSETQRNKGNFPGRFSGRQFSNSRSEMNVSTLELGDSALYLCASSFLPGSTDTQYFGPGTRLTVL.

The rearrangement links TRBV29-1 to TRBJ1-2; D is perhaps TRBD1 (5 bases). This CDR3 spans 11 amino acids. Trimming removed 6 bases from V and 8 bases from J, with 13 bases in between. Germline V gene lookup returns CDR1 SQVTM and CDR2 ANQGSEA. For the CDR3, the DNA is TGCAGCGTGGGGGACTCGAAAGGCTACACCTTC. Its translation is CSVGDSKGYTF.

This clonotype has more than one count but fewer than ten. The CDR3 bases are TGCGCCAGCAGCATTACTAGCGCCGGGGAGCTGTTTTTT. Encoded protein: CASSITSAGELFF. The chain carries TRBV5-1 and TRBJ2-2; the match to TRBD2 covers 7 bases. This CDR3 is 13 amino acids long. The germline gives CDR1 SGHRS, CDR2 YFSETQ. With 4 bases clipped from V and 6 bases from J, the junction kept 3 bases outside the gene matches.

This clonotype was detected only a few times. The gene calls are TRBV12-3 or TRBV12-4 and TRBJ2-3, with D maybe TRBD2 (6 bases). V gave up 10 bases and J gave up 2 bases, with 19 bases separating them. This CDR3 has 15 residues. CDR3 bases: TGTGCCATCCCTAAGGTGGGGACTTACACAGATACGCAGTATTTT. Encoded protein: CAIPKVGTYTDTQYF.

The CDR3 here is CASSFVGQGAGYTEAFF. CDR3 sequence (DNA): TGTGCCAGCAGTTTCGTTGGACAGGGGGCAGGATACACTGAAGCTTTCTTT. J is TRBJ1-1 and V is TRBV28, with 11 bases matching TRBD1. V lost 3 bases and J lost 3; bases outside the gene matches: 9. The CDR3 runs 17 residues. Germline-derived CDR1 and CDR2 are MDHEN and SYDVKM.

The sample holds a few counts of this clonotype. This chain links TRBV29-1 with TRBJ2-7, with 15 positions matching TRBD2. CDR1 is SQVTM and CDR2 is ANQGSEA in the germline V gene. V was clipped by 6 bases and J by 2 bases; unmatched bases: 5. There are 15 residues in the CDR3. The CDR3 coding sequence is TGCAGCGTCTCGGGACTAGCGGGAGGAACCTACGAGCAGTACTTC. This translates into CSVSGLAGGTYEQYF.

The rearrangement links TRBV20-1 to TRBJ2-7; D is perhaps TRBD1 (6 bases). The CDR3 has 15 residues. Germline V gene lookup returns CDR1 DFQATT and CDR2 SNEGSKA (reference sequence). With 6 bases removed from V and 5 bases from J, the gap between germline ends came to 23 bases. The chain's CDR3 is CSAPPRWARGHEQYF. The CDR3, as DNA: TGCAGTGCCCCCCCCAGGTGGGCCAGGGGTCACGAGCAGTACTTC.

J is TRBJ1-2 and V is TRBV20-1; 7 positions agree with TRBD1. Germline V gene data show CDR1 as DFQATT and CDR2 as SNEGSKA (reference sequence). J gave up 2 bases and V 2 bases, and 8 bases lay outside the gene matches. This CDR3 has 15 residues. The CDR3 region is CSARPAKGQNYGYTF. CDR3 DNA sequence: TGCAGTGCTAGACCCGCAAAGGGACAGAACTATGGCTACACCTTC.

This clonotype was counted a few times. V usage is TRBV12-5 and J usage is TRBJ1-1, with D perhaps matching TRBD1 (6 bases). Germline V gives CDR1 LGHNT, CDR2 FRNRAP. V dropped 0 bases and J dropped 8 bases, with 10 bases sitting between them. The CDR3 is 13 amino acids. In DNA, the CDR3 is TGTGCTAGTGGTTTGGTACTTCAGGGGGAAGCTTTCTTT. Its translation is CASGLVLQGEAFF.